Listed here are 18 T cell receptor beta chains from one sample, sequenced in a study of T cells after posttransplantation cyclophosphamide. Method: immunoSEQ multiplex PCR; TCRdb's copy keeps in-frame clones and lacks some. Here the sample spans roughly 5,900 clones, less than 2% being singletons. Busulfan-fludarabine conditioning, marrow transplant, and cyclophosphamide on days +3 and +4 were administered. The sample was PBMCs, taken roughly 220 days after a stem cell transplant with posttransplant cyclophosphamide. The receptors stem from a young adult male patient who received an allogeneic stem cell transplant from a related donor, was CMV-positive, and had no GVHD. Some T cells may arise from the graft donor.

V and J are TRBV7-3 and TRBJ1-1; TRBD1 agrees at 9 bases. J gave up 2 bases and V 3 bases, and 7 bases lay outside the gene matches. This CDR3 has 16 residues. In germline, CDR1 is SGHTA, CDR2 FQGTGA. For the CDR3, the DNA is TGTGCCAGCAGCTTGGCCGGGACAGGGTTAAACACTGAAGCTTTCTTT. Translating gives CASSLAGTGLNTEAFF. The complete variable domain, with remaining parts taken from reference TRBV7-3 and TRBJ1-1, reads GAGVSQTPSNKVTEKGKYVELRCDPISGHTALYWYRQSLGQGPEFLIYFQGTGAADDSGLPNDRFFAVRPEGSVSTLKIQRTERGDSAVYLCASSLAGTGLNTEAFFGQGTRLTVV.

This clone was seen a handful of times. The chain is built from TRBV7-8 and TRBJ2-7, with TRBD1 matching over 9 bases. CDR1 is SGHVS, CDR2 FQNEAQ, per germline. This CDR3 region has 15 residues. Germline trimming cut 1 base from V and 3 bases from J; bases unmatched to any gene: 4. The CDR3 here is CASSLVTGGVYEQYF. For the CDR3, the DNA is TGTGCCAGCAGCTTAGTAACAGGGGGCGTCTACGAGCAGTACTTC. The full variable domain, in which reference TRBV7-8 and TRBJ2-7 provide the parts outside the CDR3, is GAGVSQSPRYKVAKRGQDVALRCDPISGHVSLFWYQQALGQGPEFLTYFQNEAQLDKSGLPSDRFFAERPEGSVSTLKIQRTQQEDSAVYLCASSLVTGGVYEQYFGPGTRLTVT.

This clone came up a few times. This chain connects TRBV7-9 to TRBJ2-5, with D maybe TRBD2 (5 bases). Looked up from germline, CDR1 is SEHNR and CDR2 is FQNEAQ (reference sequence). The CDR3 covers 17 residues. V gave up 6 bases and J gave up 3 bases, with 23 bases separating them. As DNA, the CDR3 is TGTGCCAGCAGTTCAGCGGTCACCTCTGGACTCAAAGAGACCCAGTACTTC. This gives the protein CASSSAVTSGLKETQYF. The full variable domain, its missing parts supplied by reference TRBV7-9 and TRBJ2-5, is DTGVSQNPRHKITKRGQNVTFRCDPISEHNRLYWYRQTLGQGPEFLTYFQNEAQLEKSRLLSDRFSAERPKGSFSTLEIQRTEQGDSAMYLCASSSAVTSGLKETQYFGPGTRLLVL.

The V and J genes are TRBV6-1 and TRBJ1-5; D may be TRBD1 (6 bases). The CDR3 spans 15 residues. CDR1 is MNHNS, CDR2 SASEGT, per germline. The ends were cut back, 3 bases at V and 1 base at J, with 10 bases in the middle. The DNA of the CDR3 is TGTGCCAGCAGTGAGGCTACAGGGAGCAATCAGCCCCAGCATTTT. This gives the protein CASSEATGSNQPQHF.

The gene calls are TRBV5-6 and TRBJ1-6; 7 positions agree with TRBD1. The germline gives CDR1 SGHDT, CDR2 YYEEEE. The CDR3 loop spans 14 amino acids. Unmatched junction bases numbered 7, after V lost 4 bases and J lost 9 bases. The CDR3 sequence is CASSLTGFSSPLHF. Written as DNA, the CDR3 is TGTGCCAGCAGCCTGACAGGGTTCAGTTCACCCCTCCACTTT.

The rearrangement uses TRBV13 and TRBJ1-2; maybe TRBD1 (6 bases). The V end was cut by 5 bases, the J end by 6 bases, with 16 bases between. Germline assignment: CDR1 PRHDT and CDR2 FYEKMQ (reference sequence). The CDR3 contains 14 residues. CDR3 nucleotides: TGTGCCAGCAGCACGATACAGGGCGATCATGGCTACACCTTC. This sequence encodes CASSTIQGDHGYTF.

With respect to this clone: At one of its ends the junction is not consistent with the germline gene, which may arise from a read error. Additional DNA sequences in this sample encode the identical CDR3. J is TRBJ1-6 and V is TRBV7-9, with D tentatively TRBD1 (6 bases). Germline CDR1 SEHNR, CDR2 FQNEAQ (reference sequence). This CDR3 has 18 residues. This CDR3 is CASSFRDTPSSYNSALHF. CDR3 bases: TGTGCAAGCAGCTTCAGGGACACCCCGAGCTCCTATAATTCTGCCCTCCACTTT.

By sample share, this clone is medium-sized (0.01 to 0.1%). The rearrangement uses TRBV14 and TRBJ2-1; weak D call: TRBD1 (6 bases). Germline V CDR1 and CDR2: SGHDN, FVKESK. The CDR3 is made up of 14 amino acids. Trimming left V 2 bases short and J 8 bases short, with 13 bases between. The CDR3 DNA reads as TGTGCCAGCAGCCAACTCGGTGGGGGCCATGAGCAGTTCTTC. Translated, it gives CASSQLGGGHEQFF.

Only a few counts were recorded for this clone. This chain links TRBV6-5 with TRBJ1-5; 7 bases align to TRBD1. Germline values: CDR1 MNHEY, CDR2 SVGAGI. The ends lost 6 bases at V and 0 bases at J; junction bases unmatched: 5. This CDR3 has 15 amino acids. CDR3 nucleotide sequence: TGTGCCAGCAGAAACAGGGGTCTTAGCAATCAGCCCCAGCATTTT. This codes for CASRNRGLSNQPQHF.

This clone is judged medium-sized (0.01 to 0.1%). The rearrangement joins TRBV6-6 to TRBJ2-1, with D possibly TRBD2 on 6 matching bases. This CDR3 is 13 amino acids long. Germline-derived CDR1 and CDR2 are MNHNY and SVGAGI (reference sequence). Trimming pared 6 bases from V and 8 bases from J, leaving 14 bases between. The CDR3 region has the DNA TGTGCCAGCAGGCTCGGGAGTCCGGATGAGCAGTTCTTC. Protein sequence: CASRLGSPDEQFF.

The rearrangement joins TRBV15 to TRBJ2-2; 7 nucleotides match TRBD1. This CDR3 has 18 amino acids. The germline V gene encodes CDR1 LNHNV and CDR2 YYDKDF (reference sequence). Trimming removed 0 bases from V and 4 bases from J; junction bases left unmatched: 11. This CDR3 reads CATSRDPTGVLGTGELFF. In DNA, the CDR3 is TGTGCCACCAGCAGAGATCCTACAGGGGTGTTAGGCACCGGGGAGCTGTTTTTT.

The V gene is TRBV27, the J gene TRBJ2-3; 8 nucleotides match TRBD2. The CDR3 runs 15 residues. J gave up 4 bases and V 3 bases, and 6 bases lay outside the gene matches. From germline, CDR1 is MNHEY and CDR2 SMNVEV (reference sequence). The CDR3 DNA reads TGTGCCAGCAGTTTTTCCAGCGGGGGAGCAGATACGCAGTATTTT. This translates into CASSFSSGGADTQYF.

V is TRBV7-8 and J is TRBJ2-7, with D tentatively TRBD2 (6 bases). The V end was cut by 3 bases, the J end by 2 bases, with 14 bases between. The CDR3 is made up of 15 amino acids. Germline CDR1 is SGHVS and CDR2 is FQNEAQ. The CDR3 spells CASSLREDPTYEQYF. The CDR3 DNA is TGTGCCAGCAGCTTGAGGGAGGACCCTACCTACGAGCAGTACTTC. Using reference TRBV7-8 and TRBJ2-7 for the parts outside the CDR3, the full variable domain is GAGVSQSPRYKVAKRGQDVALRCDPISGHVSLFWYQQALGQGPEFLTYFQNEAQLDKSGLPSDRFFAERPEGSVSTLKIQRTQQEDSAVYLCASSLREDPTYEQYFGPGTRLTVT.

The rearrangement joins TRBV2 to TRBJ2-7; 11 positions match TRBD1. Trimming cost V 6 bases and J 2 bases; bases outside gene matches: 3. The CDR3 sequence is 14 residues long. Germline CDR1 is SNHLY and CDR2 is FYNNEI. The CDR3 loop is CASSRDRGAYEQYF. CDR3 bases: TGTGCCAGCAGCCGGGACAGGGGGGCCTACGAGCAGTACTTC.

V usage is TRBV27 and J usage is TRBJ2-2; 7 positions agree with TRBD1. Germline V lookup: CDR1 MNHEY, CDR2 SMNVEV (reference sequence). V was pared by 4 bases and J by 5 bases, with 13 bases of the junction left unmatched. The CDR3 length is 17 residues. CDR3 region: CASSYKPGQPYTGELFF. CDR3 sequence (DNA): TGTGCCAGCAGTTATAAACCGGGACAGCCTTATACCGGGGAGCTGTTTTTT.

This chain uses TRBV7-3 with TRBJ1-1; a possible D gene is TRBD1 (6 bases). The V end lost 5 bases, the J end lost 1 base, and 26 bases lay between the germline ends. Looked up from germline, CDR1 is SGHTA and CDR2 is FQGTGA. CDR3 length: 19 amino acids. CDR3 residues: CASSHHRDTSFEGNTEAFF. The CDR3 nucleotides read TGTGCCAGCAGCCACCACAGGGACACTTCTTTTGAAGGGAACACTGAAGCTTTCTTT.

The chain recombines TRBV6-5 with TRBJ2-7, with a weak D call TRBD2 (6 bases). CDR1 and CDR2 (germline): MNHEY, SVGAGI. The V end was cut by 1 base, the J end by 7 bases, with 11 bases between. The CDR3 covers 13 residues. CDR3 amino acids: CASSYLYRGEQYF. The CDR3 coding sequence is TGTGCCAGCAGTTACTTATATCGGGGGGAGCAGTACTTC.

The rearrangement joins TRBV7-2 to TRBJ2-5, with TRBD1 as a possible D gene (6 bases). Trimming left V 4 bases short and J 4 bases short, with 16 bases between. Germline CDR1 reads SGHTA; CDR2 reads FQGNSA. The CDR3 covers 15 residues. CDR3 in DNA: TGTGCCAGCAGCTCGTACAGGGAGAGAGGAGAGACCCAGTACTTC. Translated: CASSSYRERGETQYF.